A selection of T cell receptor beta chains follows, all from one sample in a study of cytomegalovirus exposure and HLA in healthy donors. Profiled with immunoSEQ multiplex PCR; TCRdb holds only in-frame clones, not every one. The sample yields about 44,000 clones, 93% seen once. The material sequenced was PBMCs. Receptors originate from a woman younger than 35 in good health and CMV-seronegative. Each CDR3 is given with its conserved first and last residue. D genes are given only for firm matches. For some rows the clone size is stated as once, few or many, or as a class when expanded; others skip it.

d_call: TRBD1
j_call: TRBJ2-7
v_call: TRBV28
cdr3_length: 15
clone_size: -
cdr3_nt: TGTGCCAGCAGTTTATACGGACAGGGACCCTACGAGCAGTACTTC
cdr3_aa: CASSLYGQGPYEQYF

d_call: -
j_call: TRBJ1-1
v_call: TRBV19
cdr3_length: 13
clone_size: -
cdr3_nt: TGTGCCAGTAGTATTGGGCCGAACACTGAAGCTTTCTTT
cdr3_aa: CASSIGPNTEAFF

d_call: TRBD1
j_call: TRBJ2-1
v_call: TRBV6-6
cdr3_length: 15
clone_size: -
cdr3_nt: TGTGCCAGCACCGTCACCGGGACAGCCTACAATGAGCAGTTCTTC
cdr3_aa: CASTVTGTAYNEQFF

d_call: -
j_call: TRBJ1-5
v_call: TRBV7-9
cdr3_length: 15
clone_size: once
cdr3_nt: TGTGCCAGCAGCCCAGACAGGTTTGGCAATCAGCCCCAGCATTTT
cdr3_aa: CASSPDRFGNQPQHF

d_call: -
j_call: TRBJ1-2
v_call: TRBV28
cdr3_length: 12
clone_size: -
cdr3_nt: TGTGCCAGCAGTTGGAGGGAATCTGGCTACACCTTC
cdr3_aa: CASSWRESGYTF

d_call: TRBD1
j_call: TRBJ1-1
v_call: TRBV11-2
cdr3_length: 15
clone_size: -
cdr3_nt: TGTGCCAGCAGCTTAGCGGGGACAGGGAACACTGAAGCTTTCTTT
cdr3_aa: CASSLAGTGNTEAFF

d_call: TRBD1
j_call: TRBJ1-5
v_call: TRBV4-1
cdr3_length: 19
clone_size: -
cdr3_nt: TGCGCCAGCAGCCCCGGGGGGGGACAGTGGAATTCAGGCAATCAGCCCCAGCATTTT
cdr3_aa: CASSPGGGQWNSGNQPQHF

d_call: TRBD1
j_call: TRBJ2-1
v_call: TRBV15
cdr3_length: 14
clone_size: -
cdr3_nt: TGTGCCACCAGCTCCCGGGACAGTTACAATGAGCAGTTCTTC
cdr3_aa: CATSSRDSYNEQFF

d_call: TRBD1
j_call: TRBJ1-2
v_call: TRBV5-6
cdr3_length: 14
clone_size: -
cdr3_nt: TGTGCCAGCAGCTTGACAGGGGGTTTCTATGGCTACACCTTC
cdr3_aa: CASSLTGGFYGYTF

d_call: -
j_call: TRBJ1-6
v_call: TRBV4-1
cdr3_length: 13
clone_size: -
cdr3_nt: TGCGCCAGCAGCCATGACAACAATTCACCCCTCCACTTT
cdr3_aa: CASSHDNNSPLHF

d_call: -
j_call: TRBJ2-5
v_call: TRBV6-5
cdr3_length: 14
clone_size: once
cdr3_nt: TGTGCCAGCAGTCCCCAGGGGATTCAAGAGACCCAGTACTTC
cdr3_aa: CASSPQGIQETQYF

d_call: -
j_call: TRBJ1-1
v_call: TRBV13
cdr3_length: 12
clone_size: -
cdr3_nt: TGTGCCGGCGGGGGGGCTTTAACTGAAGCTTTCTTT
cdr3_aa: CAGGGALTEAFF

d_call: -
j_call: TRBJ1-3
v_call: TRBV15
cdr3_length: 14
clone_size: -
cdr3_nt: TGTGCCACCAGCGGAGGGAGCTCTGGAAACACCATATATTTT
cdr3_aa: CATSGGSSGNTIYF

d_call: TRBD2
j_call: TRBJ2-1
v_call: TRBV2
cdr3_length: 13
clone_size: -
cdr3_nt: TGTGCCAGCAGGACTAGCGGGGGCAATGAGCAGTTCTTC
cdr3_aa: CASRTSGGNEQFF

d_call: -
j_call: TRBJ1-6
v_call: TRBV6-5
cdr3_length: 15
clone_size: -
cdr3_nt: TGTGCCAGCAGCCGGACACCCACGCAGAATTCACCCCTCCACTTT
cdr3_aa: CASSRTPTQNSPLHF

d_call: -
j_call: TRBJ1-5
v_call: TRBV9
cdr3_length: 15
clone_size: -
cdr3_nt: TGTGCCAGCAGCGTAGATCCAGAGGTCAATCAGCCCCAGCATTTT
cdr3_aa: CASSVDPEVNQPQHF

d_call: -
j_call: TRBJ2-7
v_call: TRBV6-1
cdr3_length: 13
clone_size: -
cdr3_nt: TGTGCCAGCAGTCTGACAGTCTCCTACGAGCAGTACTTC
cdr3_aa: CASSLTVSYEQYF